One T cell receptor beta chain is described in this entry. It lacks a known antigen. No base quality values were provided; no much bigger clone lies one nucleotide off. Moderately to severely active disease, a Clinical Activity Score of at least 3, a NOSPECS grade of at least 4, and a duration under 3 months were present in ophthalmopathy patients. Exclusion was applied to patients with uncontrolled infections, other autoimmune diseases, pregnancy or lactation. Diagnoses relied on clinical symptoms, serum thyroxine and TRAb, thyroid ultrasound and orbital computed tomography. Ficoll-Paque density gradient centrifugation was used to isolate PBMCs from 9.5 to 10 ml of fresh peripheral blood. Total RNA was extracted using Trizol reagent, and RNA quality was assessed on an Agilent 2100 Bioanalyzer. TCR beta CDR3 regions were amplified from RNA transcripts. The first round of RT-PCR for the TCR CDR3 was performed with the HTBI primer set and the Qiagen OneStep RT-PCR kit. Libraries were constructed in a second round of multiplex PCR, after which size selection and purification were carried out. Libraries were sequenced paired-end with 100 bp reads on an Illumina HiSeq2000. The source study handled its data this way. SOAPnuke was used to process the raw data, removing reads that contained adapters or uncalled bases, had a mean Phred below 15, or lacked an exact match to the constant primer or identifier. COPE v1.2.5 was used to merge the high-quality paired reads, and each unique nucleotide sequence was defined as a clonotype. MiTCR v1.1 was used to align clonotypes to the IMGT TRBV, TRBD and TRBJ reference segments. Only V-J combinations with frequency above 0.0001, covering 99% to 99.2% of repertoires, were analysed. A TCS score was defined as the ratio of F50 (clonal expansion) to E x V (chaos), with BLOSUM62-based TCRdist applied between CDR3 peptides within each V-J. Welch's t-statistics and random forest reduced 514 V-J features to around 14, which were used in a naive Bayes classifier (R e1071). TCRdb reprocessing: public reads trimmed at Q25 with fastp, clones called with MiXCR, in-frame beta chains kept. Rows are unified per CDR3 protein, each entry keeping the most common DNA and genes. The V and J calls shown here were made by TCRdb, not taken from the authors' results. For this sample the table gives hundreds of thousands of distinct CDR3 sequences, of which 20% were detected only once. Roughly 47% of the sample is taken by the ten largest.

The germline V and J ends show losses of 10 bases and 9 bases respectively, and no gene match explains 18 bases of the junction. CDR1 and CDR2 are read off the germline V gene as MGHDK and SYGVNS. The CDR3 sequence holds 16 residues, the cysteine and phenylalanine included. The kept DNA is CDR3 alone, 48 bases in frame from the first base. This specimen comes from a study of T cells in Graves' hyperthyroidism and ophthalmopathy (dated by TCRdb to about 2019). At the level of the whole study: Peripheral blood was collected at initial diagnosis, before any treatment. To identify TCR V-J signatures that set the groups apart, the researchers used a discovery cohort of roughly 100 patients, made up of 40 to 45 with Graves' ophthalmopathy and around 58 with stable Graves' hyperthyroidism. Prospective prediction of ophthalmopathy was tested in an independent validation cohort of under 20 hyperthyroidism patients and 17 patients who later progressed to ophthalmopathy. The roughly 94 discovery patients were randomly split 7:3 into training and test sets. Thyroid tissue and blood T-cell repertoires from six Graves' hyperthyroidism patients were also compared in the study. Once sampling was done, hyperthyroidism patients were given methimazole at a starting dose of 30 mg daily, whereas ophthalmopathy patients were given high-dose intravenous methylprednisolone. According to the paper, TCR Vbeta CDR3 sequencing was carried out on 120 to 150 peripheral blood samples, which came from fewer than 50 ophthalmopathy, approximately 72 hyperthyroidism and around 17 progressor patients. General findings and caveats noted by the study authors: Most expanded thyroid clonotypes (frequency above 0.001) were also detected in blood, suggesting blood repertoires may reflect thyroid immune responses. Sample size was not statistically predetermined, and blinding of investigators to group allocation was not performed. During validation, the model predicted progression to ophthalmopathy a median of about 6.5 months ahead of onset, with 60% to 71% sensitivity and about 72% specificity. A model built on a 13 V-J signature distinguished ophthalmopathy from stable hyperthyroidism, reaching about 88% sensitivity and approximately 83% specificity in cross-validation and 80%/75% in testing.

The sequenced sample was blood. The sequence was obtained from a man aged 35-49 years with Graves' ophthalmopathy. The rearranged segments are TRBV25-1 and TRBJ2-1, with 10 bases matching TRBD1. CDR3 protein: CATLEGGTGETSEQFF. The nucleotides read TGTGCCACCTTGGAGGGGGGGACAGGGGAAACGAGTGAGCAGTTCTTC.